This passage covers 15 T cell receptor beta chains from one sample sequenced in a study of early T cells in non-severe SARS-CoV-2 infection. TCRdb fed the 5' RACE reads into MiXCR, producing one record per CDR3 protein. The top ten hold 3% to 3.5% of the sample, which has roughly 90,000 distinct CDR3 sequences, around 15% seen once. Material for sequencing was whole blood. The receptors come from an adult who was a healthcare worker with PCR-confirmed SARS-CoV-2 infection or an uninfected control (not recorded which).

This clonotype was seen more than once but under ten times. The chain links TRBV29-1 to TRBJ2-1; the D gene is possibly TRBD2 (5 bases). This CDR3 is 12 amino acids long. The V end was cut by 6 bases, the J end by 6 bases, with 12 bases between. CDR1 and CDR2 (germline): SQVTM, ANQGSEA. The DNA of the CDR3 is TGCAGCGTCACGGGAACGGGCAATGAGCAGTTCTTC. Translated: CSVTGTGNEQFF.

The CDR3 sequence is CASRRSWVNTEAFF. CDR3 bases: TGTGCCAGCAGACGTTCCTGGGTGAACACTGAAGCTTTCTTT. V usage is TRBV28 and J usage is TRBJ1-1; D remains unclear. The CDR3 contains 14 residues. Germline CDR1 and CDR2: MDHEN and SYDVKM. V lost 6 bases and J lost 0, with 11 bases in between.

The sample holds a few counts of this clonotype. The chain couples TRBV19 to TRBJ2-1; D possibly corresponds to TRBD2 (5 bases). This CDR3 is 16 amino acids long. Germline CDR1 LNHDA, CDR2 SQIVND (reference sequence). Trimming took off 9 bases at V and 3 bases at J, with 21 bases between the two ends. Here the CDR3 reads CASLAFAGEDYNEQFF. In DNA, the CDR3 is TGTGCCAGCCTGGCCTTTGCGGGTGAAGACTACAATGAGCAGTTCTTC.

This clonotype was observed many times. The chain carries TRBV19 and TRBJ2-6; possibly TRBD2 for D (6 bases). CDR3 size: 14 residues. The V and J ends lost 10 bases and 1 base respectively, with 11 bases between them. CDR1 and CDR2 from the germline V gene are LNHDA and SQIVND (reference sequence). CDR3 loop: CATLAGSGANVLTF. CDR3 bases: TGTGCCACCTTGGCGGGGTCTGGGGCCAACGTCCTGACTTTC.

As for this clonotype: Mismatch with germline at one junction end may stem from a read error. The genes are TRBV5-4 and TRBJ2-5; 13 bases align to TRBD2. CDR3 length equals 16 residues. The germline gives CDR1 SGHNT, CDR2 YYREEE (reference sequence). The CDR3 sequence: CASGFRLAGGQETQYF. For the CDR3, the DNA is TGTGCCAGCGGCTTTCGACTAGCGGGGGGTCAAGAGACCCAGTACTTC.

Many counts were recorded for this clonotype. This chain uses TRBV6-5 with TRBJ1-2; D possibly corresponds to TRBD1 (6 bases). Germline CDR1 MNHEY, CDR2 SVGAGI. The V and J ends lost 5 bases and 1 base respectively, with 11 bases between them. This CDR3 has 14 residues. CDR3 residues: CASSQGPLNYGYTF. The DNA of the CDR3 is TGTGCCAGCAGTCAGGGGCCTCTTAACTATGGCTACACCTTC.

This sequence joins TRBV10-1 and TRBJ2-1; tentative D call: TRBD2 (6 bases). The germline V and J ends were trimmed by 2 bases and 9 bases, with 14 bases remaining between them. The CDR3 has 14 amino acids. Germline CDR1 and CDR2: WNHNN and SYGVQD (reference sequence). In nucleotides, the CDR3 is TGCGCCAGCAGTGAGAGTAGCGGTTGGACTGAGCAGTTCTTC. Encoded protein: CASSESSGWTEQFF.

This clonotype was counted a few times. The J gene is TRBJ1-5, the V gene TRBV12-3 or TRBV12-4, with a weak D call TRBD1 (5 bases). V gave up 7 bases and J gave up 4 bases, with 11 bases separating them. CDR3 size: 13 residues. The CDR3 bases are TGTGCCAGCACCTTCGGGGGTAATCAGCCCCAGCATTTT. Translation: CASTFGGNQPQHF.

This clonotype has only a few counts. The V call is TRBV19, the J call TRBJ2-1, with 11 bases lining up with TRBD2. The CDR3 is 19 residues long. CDR1 and CDR2 from the germline V gene are LNHDA and SQIVND (reference sequence). After removal of 6 bases from V and 3 bases from J, the junction contained 16 bases not matched to a gene. CDR3 bases: TGTGCCAGTAGGAAAAGGTCGCGGTCTAGCGGGAGGAACTACAATGAGCAGTTCTTC. It specifies CASRKRSRSSGRNYNEQFF.

The chain joins TRBV2 to TRBJ2-7; 8 nucleotides agree with TRBD2. Trimming cost V 5 bases and J 6 bases; bases outside gene matches: 9. Germline V gives CDR1 SNHLY, CDR2 FYNNEI. This CDR3 has 14 residues. The chain's CDR3 is CASSTWTSKGEQYF. As DNA, the CDR3 is TGTGCCAGCAGTACCTGGACTAGCAAGGGCGAGCAGTACTTC.

A few counts support this clonotype. V gene TRBV7-2 combines with J gene TRBJ2-3; 12 bases line up with TRBD1. The CDR3 has 16 amino acids. Germline CDR1 SGHTA, CDR2 FQGNSA. The V gene end was trimmed by 1 base and the J gene end by 6 bases; junction bases not matched to a gene: 5. The CDR3: CASSLGDRGRADTQYF. CDR3 coding DNA: TGTGCCAGCAGCTTAGGGGACAGGGGGCGTGCTGATACGCAGTATTTT.

The chain recombines TRBV6-1 with TRBJ2-4; TRBD2 agrees at 8 bases. Per the germline V gene, CDR1 is MNHNS and CDR2 is SASEGT. The CDR3 consists of 16 residues. The trim removed 1 base at V and 1 base at J, leaving 3 bases unmatched. The CDR3 here is CASSEGLAGAKNIQYF. The CDR3 region has the DNA TGTGCCAGCAGTGAAGGGTTAGCGGGGGCCAAAAACATTCAGTACTTC.

V is TRBV29-1 and J is TRBJ2-7; D ambiguous. V was cut by 4 bases and J by 6 bases, with 13 bases left in between. The CDR3 spans 12 residues. Germline V CDR1 and CDR2: SQVTM, ANQGSEA. CDR3 sequence: CSVVSGPREQYF. The CDR3 DNA sequence: TGCAGCGTTGTTTCCGGGCCCCGCGAGCAGTACTTC.

The rearrangement uses TRBV5-1 and TRBJ2-2; 14 nucleotides align to TRBD2. There are 18 residues in the CDR3. Germline V gives CDR1 SGHRS, CDR2 YFSETQ. V was pared by 3 bases and J by 1 base, with 5 bases of the junction left unmatched. This CDR3 reads CASSSGLAGAGNTGELFF. CDR3 coding DNA: TGCGCCAGCAGCTCGGGACTAGCGGGAGCCGGGAACACCGGGGAGCTGTTTTTT.

The chain has TRBV7-2 and TRBJ1-6; TRBD1 is a possible D gene (6 bases). The CDR3 extends over 15 amino acids. Germline values: CDR1 SGHTA, CDR2 FQGNSA. Trimming left V 3 bases short and J 10 bases short, with 16 bases between. The CDR3 protein is CASSFFGTTRSPLHF. The CDR3 region has the DNA TGTGCCAGCAGCTTTTTCGGGACAACAAGATCACCCCTCCACTTT.